The rows below give T cell receptor beta chains drawn from one sample of a study of cytomegalovirus exposure and HLA in healthy donors. Produced via immunoSEQ multiplex PCR; TCRdb's table is partial and in-frame only. This table has about 90,000 clones, 75% to 80% appearing once. Sequenced material: PBMCs. The source is a woman in her 40s in good health and CMV-seropositive. Each CDR3 is given with its conserved first and last residue. Fields, in order: clone size, V gene, J gene, CDR3 protein. A row's size may be missing; if present it is once, few, many or a size class.

abundance: few
v_gene: TRBV6-5
j_gene: TRBJ1-4
CDR3aa: CASSYSNTNNEKLFF

abundance: -
v_gene: TRBV5-1
j_gene: TRBJ2-7
CDR3aa: CASSLIPGVGEQYF

abundance: -
v_gene: TRBV6-1
j_gene: TRBJ2-7
CDR3aa: CASSEAGTATYEQYF

abundance: -
v_gene: TRBV5-6
j_gene: TRBJ2-3
CDR3aa: CASSFYGTSGTTSTDTQYF

abundance: -
v_gene: TRBV7-2
j_gene: TRBJ1-5
CDR3aa: CASSSFNQPQHF

abundance: few
v_gene: TRBV14
j_gene: TRBJ2-7
CDR3aa: CASSQLPGGEQYF

abundance: -
v_gene: TRBV7-2
j_gene: TRBJ2-3
CDR3aa: CASRSDLATDTQYF

abundance: -
v_gene: TRBV7-2
j_gene: TRBJ2-7
CDR3aa: CASSLGEGRQYF

abundance: -
v_gene: TRBV12-5
j_gene: TRBJ2-7
CDR3aa: CASGLVLGSTAYEQYF

abundance: -
v_gene: TRBV7-9
j_gene: TRBJ2-7
CDR3aa: CASSSLGGTAPSYEQYF

abundance: -
v_gene: TRBV7-9
j_gene: TRBJ2-5
CDR3aa: CASSLVDKPYQETQYF

abundance: -
v_gene: TRBV5-1
j_gene: TRBJ2-2
CDR3aa: CASSTARTSGAGELFF

abundance: -
v_gene: TRBV10-3
j_gene: TRBJ2-6
CDR3aa: CAITDRGHSGANVLTF

abundance: -
v_gene: TRBV10-1
j_gene: TRBJ2-7
CDR3aa: CASRDRATSYEQYF

abundance: -
v_gene: TRBV28
j_gene: TRBJ2-7
CDR3aa: CASSPWTGESYEQYF

abundance: -
v_gene: TRBV29-1
j_gene: TRBJ2-1
CDR3aa: CSVVGRRGAYNEQFF

abundance: few
v_gene: TRBV15
j_gene: TRBJ2-1
CDR3aa: CATSRAGALSYNEQFF

abundance: few
v_gene: TRBV30
j_gene: TRBJ1-1
CDR3aa: CAWSVGDQTEAFF

abundance: -
v_gene: TRBV11-1
j_gene: TRBJ2-5
CDR3aa: CASRDPLAQETQYF

abundance: -
v_gene: TRBV19
j_gene: TRBJ1-5
CDR3aa: CASTRLPDQPQHF

abundance: -
v_gene: TRBV6-1
j_gene: TRBJ1-5
CDR3aa: CASNAGDSNQPQHF

abundance: -
v_gene: TRBV5-6
j_gene: TRBJ2-7
CDR3aa: CASSLLGQMDYEQYF

abundance: few
v_gene: TRBV14
j_gene: TRBJ1-1
CDR3aa: CASSQVRGNTEAFF

abundance: -
v_gene: TRBV5-4
j_gene: TRBJ1-1
CDR3aa: CASSPGGQGTEAFF

abundance: -
v_gene: TRBV7-7
j_gene: TRBJ2-5
CDR3aa: CASSLGLGQGFETQYF

abundance: -
v_gene: TRBV4-3
j_gene: TRBJ2-3
CDR3aa: CASSQAYRGLEDTQYF

abundance: -
v_gene: TRBV19
j_gene: TRBJ1-2
CDR3aa: CASSIRGRLDYGYTF

abundance: -
v_gene: TRBV25-1
j_gene: TRBJ2-7
CDR3aa: CASSDAGRFWSYEQYF

abundance: -
v_gene: TRBV28
j_gene: TRBJ2-1
CDR3aa: CASSLGQEQFF

abundance: -
v_gene: TRBV5-4
j_gene: TRBJ1-2
CDR3aa: CASSLRLDSGYTF

abundance: -
v_gene: TRBV4-3
j_gene: TRBJ1-6
CDR3aa: CASSQWTGNSPLHF

abundance: -
v_gene: TRBV6-7
j_gene: TRBJ2-2
CDR3aa: CASSETRVQGEGAVF

abundance: -
v_gene: TRBV28
j_gene: TRBJ2-5
CDR3aa: CASSGQRETQYF

abundance: -
v_gene: TRBV15
j_gene: TRBJ1-4
CDR3aa: CATSRVGGHSSATNEKLFF

abundance: few
v_gene: TRBV10-2
j_gene: TRBJ1-1
CDR3aa: CASSGPDLNTEAFF

abundance: -
v_gene: TRBV28
j_gene: TRBJ2-7
CDR3aa: CASSSPQGSYEQYF

abundance: once
v_gene: TRBV10-3
j_gene: TRBJ1-2
CDR3aa: CAISDGQGYGYTF

abundance: once
v_gene: TRBV4-3
j_gene: TRBJ2-5
CDR3aa: CASSQDRGQQETQYF

abundance: -
v_gene: TRBV29-1
j_gene: TRBJ2-1
CDR3aa: CSVEAGTSALNEQFF

abundance: once
v_gene: TRBV5-6
j_gene: TRBJ2-5
CDR3aa: CASSVRLAGGETQYF

abundance: few
v_gene: TRBV28
j_gene: TRBJ2-1
CDR3aa: CASSPLEIEQFF